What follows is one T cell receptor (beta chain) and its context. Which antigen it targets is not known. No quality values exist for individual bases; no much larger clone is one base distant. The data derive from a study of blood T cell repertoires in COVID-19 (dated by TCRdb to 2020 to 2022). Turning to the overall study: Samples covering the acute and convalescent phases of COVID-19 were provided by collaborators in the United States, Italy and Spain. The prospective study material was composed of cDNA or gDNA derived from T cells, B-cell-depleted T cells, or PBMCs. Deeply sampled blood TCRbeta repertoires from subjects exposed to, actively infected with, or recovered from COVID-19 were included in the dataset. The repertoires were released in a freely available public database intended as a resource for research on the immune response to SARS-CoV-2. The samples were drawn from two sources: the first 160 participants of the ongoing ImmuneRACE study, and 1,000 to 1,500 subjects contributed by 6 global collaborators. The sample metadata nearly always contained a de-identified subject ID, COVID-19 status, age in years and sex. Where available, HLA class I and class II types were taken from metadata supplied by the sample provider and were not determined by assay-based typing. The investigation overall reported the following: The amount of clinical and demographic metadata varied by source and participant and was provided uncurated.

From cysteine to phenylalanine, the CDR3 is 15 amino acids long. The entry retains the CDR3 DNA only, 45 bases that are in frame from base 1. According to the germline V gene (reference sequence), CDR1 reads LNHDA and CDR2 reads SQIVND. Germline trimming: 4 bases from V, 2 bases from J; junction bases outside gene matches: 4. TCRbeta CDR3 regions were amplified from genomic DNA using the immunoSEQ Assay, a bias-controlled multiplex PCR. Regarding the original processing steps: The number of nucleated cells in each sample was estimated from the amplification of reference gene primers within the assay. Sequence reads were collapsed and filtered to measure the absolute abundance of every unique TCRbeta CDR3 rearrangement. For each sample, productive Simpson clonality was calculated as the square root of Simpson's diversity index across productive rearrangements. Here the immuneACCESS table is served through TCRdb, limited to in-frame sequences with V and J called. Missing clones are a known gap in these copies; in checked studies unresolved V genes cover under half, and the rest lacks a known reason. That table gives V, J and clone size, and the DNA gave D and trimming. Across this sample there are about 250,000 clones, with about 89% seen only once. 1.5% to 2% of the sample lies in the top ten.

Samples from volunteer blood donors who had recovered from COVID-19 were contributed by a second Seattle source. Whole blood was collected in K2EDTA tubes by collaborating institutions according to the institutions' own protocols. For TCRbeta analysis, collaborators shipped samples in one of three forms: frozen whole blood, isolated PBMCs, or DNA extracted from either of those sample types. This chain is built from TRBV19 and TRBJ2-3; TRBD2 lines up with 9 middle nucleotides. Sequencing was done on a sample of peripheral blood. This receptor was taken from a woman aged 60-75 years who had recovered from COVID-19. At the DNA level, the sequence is TGTGCCAGTAGTACCCTAGCGGGGATCACAGATACGCAGTATTTT. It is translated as CASSTLAGITDTQYF.